These T cell receptor beta chains were read from a single sample in a study of cytomegalovirus exposure and HLA in healthy donors. Some clones are missing from TCRdb's copy, which holds only in-frame ones; the method was immunoSEQ multiplex PCR. Among about 330,000 clones, roughly 90% were seen once, and the ten largest hold 0.75% to 0.85%. The source material was PBMCs. Source of these receptors: a woman aged 18-29 years in good health and CMV-seronegative. The CDR3 runs from the conserved cysteine through the conserved F or W. The D gene is left open where the match is weak. For some rows the clone size is stated as once, few or many, or as a class when expanded; others skip it.

clone_size	d_call	v_call	j_call	cdr3_aa
once	TRBD1	TRBV18	TRBJ1-5	CASSPPDRGGQPQHF
NA	NA	TRBV6-6	TRBJ1-1	CASSYSKGYRTEAFF
few	NA	TRBV21-1	TRBJ1-5	CASSAEEQGNQPQHF
NA	TRBD1	TRBV7-2	TRBJ1-4	CASSPGQIRNEKLFF
NA	TRBD1	TRBV5-4	TRBJ2-7	CASSWTGGSYEQYF
NA	TRBD1	TRBV6-5	TRBJ1-2	CASSSDRGRGGYTF
NA	TRBD2	TRBV27	TRBJ2-1	CASSLSTSGSQNEQFF
NA	TRBD1	TRBV7-9	TRBJ1-3	CASSFDRGGNTIYF
NA	TRBD2	TRBV4-3	TRBJ2-2	CASSQEEAGAYTGELFF
NA	NA	TRBV4-2	TRBJ2-7	CASSQEWVAEIYEQYF
NA	NA	TRBV27	TRBJ1-4	CASSSQGDEKLFF
NA	NA	TRBV7-9	TRBJ1-2	CASSLVENGYTF
NA	NA	TRBV11-2	TRBJ1-2	CASSSAKRGRRTF
NA	NA	TRBV5-6	TRBJ2-7	CASSPQGLDYEQYF
NA	NA	TRBV4-2	TRBJ2-1	CASSPTGTSYNEQFF
NA	TRBD1	TRBV9	TRBJ2-1	CASSASLRDRAPNEQFF
NA	NA	TRBV7-6	TRBJ2-7	CASSLNRDLTDEQYF